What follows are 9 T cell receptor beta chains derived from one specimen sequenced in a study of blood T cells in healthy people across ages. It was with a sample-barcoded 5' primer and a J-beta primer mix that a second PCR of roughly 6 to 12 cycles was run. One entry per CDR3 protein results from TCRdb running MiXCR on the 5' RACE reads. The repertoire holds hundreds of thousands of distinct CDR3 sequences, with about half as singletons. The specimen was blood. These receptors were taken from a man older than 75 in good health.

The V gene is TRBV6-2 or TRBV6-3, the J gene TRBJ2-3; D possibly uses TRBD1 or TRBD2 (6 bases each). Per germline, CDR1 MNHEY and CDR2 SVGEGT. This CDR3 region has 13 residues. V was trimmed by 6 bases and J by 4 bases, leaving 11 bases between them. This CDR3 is CASRRRGADTQYF. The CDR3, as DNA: TGTGCCAGCAGACGGAGGGGGGCAGATACGCAGTATTTT.

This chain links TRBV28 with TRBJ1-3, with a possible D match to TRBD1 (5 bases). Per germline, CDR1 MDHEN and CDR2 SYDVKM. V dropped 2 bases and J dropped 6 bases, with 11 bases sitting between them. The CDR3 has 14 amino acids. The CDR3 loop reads CASSLPGYPNTIYF. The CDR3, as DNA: TGTGCCAGCAGTTTACCAGGGTACCCAAACACCATATATTTT.

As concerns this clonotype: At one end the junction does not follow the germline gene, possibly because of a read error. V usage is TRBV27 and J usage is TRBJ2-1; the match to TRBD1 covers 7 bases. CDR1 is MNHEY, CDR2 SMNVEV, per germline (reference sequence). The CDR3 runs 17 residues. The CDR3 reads CTSSPSLGTASYNEQFF. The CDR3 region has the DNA TGTACCAGCAGTCCAAGCCTCGGGACAGCCTCCTACAATGAGCAGTTCTTC.

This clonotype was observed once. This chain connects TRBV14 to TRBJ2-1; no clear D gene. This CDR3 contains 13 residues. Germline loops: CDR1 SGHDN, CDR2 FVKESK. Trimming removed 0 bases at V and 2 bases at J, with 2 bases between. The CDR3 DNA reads TGTGCCAGCAGCCAAGAAGCCTACAATGAGCAGTTCTTC. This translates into CASSQEAYNEQFF.

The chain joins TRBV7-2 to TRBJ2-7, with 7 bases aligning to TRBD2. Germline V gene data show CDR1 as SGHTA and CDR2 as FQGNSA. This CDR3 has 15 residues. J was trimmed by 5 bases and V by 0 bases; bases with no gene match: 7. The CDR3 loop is CASSLADGRLNEQYF. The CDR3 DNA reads TGTGCCAGCAGCTTAGCAGACGGGAGGCTAAACGAGCAGTACTTC.

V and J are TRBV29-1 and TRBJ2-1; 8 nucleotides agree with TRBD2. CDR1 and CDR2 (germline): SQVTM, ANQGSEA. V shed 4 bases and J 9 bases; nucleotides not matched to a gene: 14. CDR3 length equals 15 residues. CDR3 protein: CSVGQLSGSSGEQFF. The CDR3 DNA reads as TGCAGCGTTGGGCAACTCAGCGGGAGCTCTGGTGAGCAGTTCTTC.

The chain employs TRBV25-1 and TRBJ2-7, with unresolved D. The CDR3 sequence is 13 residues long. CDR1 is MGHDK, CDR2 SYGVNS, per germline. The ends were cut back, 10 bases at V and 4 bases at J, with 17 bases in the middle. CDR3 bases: TGTGCCACCCAAGACATCAATCAGTACGAGCAGTACTTC. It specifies CATQDINQYEQYF.

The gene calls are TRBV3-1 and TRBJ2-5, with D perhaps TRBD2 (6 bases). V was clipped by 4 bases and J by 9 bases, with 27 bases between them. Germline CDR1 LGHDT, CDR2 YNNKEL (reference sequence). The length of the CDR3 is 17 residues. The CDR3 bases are TGTGCCAGCAGCCCTCTAACCGGGACGGGGATCGGGGAGGCCCAGTACTTC. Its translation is CASSPLTGTGIGEAQYF.

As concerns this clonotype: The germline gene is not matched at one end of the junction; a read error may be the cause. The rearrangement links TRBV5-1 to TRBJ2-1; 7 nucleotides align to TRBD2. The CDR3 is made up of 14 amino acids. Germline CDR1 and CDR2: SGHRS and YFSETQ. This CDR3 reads CASRLATAYDEQFF. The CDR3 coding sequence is TGCGCCAGCAGACTAGCGACGGCCTACGATGAGCAGTTCTTC.